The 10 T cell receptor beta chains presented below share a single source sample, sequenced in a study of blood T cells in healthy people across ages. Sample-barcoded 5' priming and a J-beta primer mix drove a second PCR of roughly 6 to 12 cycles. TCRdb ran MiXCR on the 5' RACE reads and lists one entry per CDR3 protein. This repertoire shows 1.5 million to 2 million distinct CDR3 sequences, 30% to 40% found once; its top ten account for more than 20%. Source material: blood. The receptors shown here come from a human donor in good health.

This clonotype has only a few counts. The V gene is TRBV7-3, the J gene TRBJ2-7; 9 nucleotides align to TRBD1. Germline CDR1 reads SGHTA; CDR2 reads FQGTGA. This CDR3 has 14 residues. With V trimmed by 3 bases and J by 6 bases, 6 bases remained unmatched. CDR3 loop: CASSFGTGSGEQYF. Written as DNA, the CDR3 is TGTGCCAGCAGCTTTGGGACAGGGAGTGGCGAGCAGTACTTC.

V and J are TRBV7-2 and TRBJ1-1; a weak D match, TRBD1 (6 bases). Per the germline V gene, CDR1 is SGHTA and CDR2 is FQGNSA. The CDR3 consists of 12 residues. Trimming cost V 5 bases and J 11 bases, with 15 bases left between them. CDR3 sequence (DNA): TGTGCCAGCAGCCACGCAGGGGCCGGGGCTTTCTTT. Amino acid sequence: CASSHAGAGAFF. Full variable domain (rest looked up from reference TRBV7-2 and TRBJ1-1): GAGVSQSPSNKVTEKGKDVELRCDPISGHTALYWYRQSLGQGLEFLIYFQGNSAPDKSGLPSDRFSAERTGGSVSTLTIQRTQQEDSAVYLCASSHAGAGAFFGQGTRLTVV.

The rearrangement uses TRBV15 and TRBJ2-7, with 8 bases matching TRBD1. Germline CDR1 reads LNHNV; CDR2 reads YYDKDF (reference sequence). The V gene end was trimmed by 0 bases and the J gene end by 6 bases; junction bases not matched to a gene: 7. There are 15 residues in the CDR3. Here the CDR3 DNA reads TGTGCCACCAGCAGAGATCAAGGGACAGGCCGCGAGCAGTACTTC. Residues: CATSRDQGTGREQYF.

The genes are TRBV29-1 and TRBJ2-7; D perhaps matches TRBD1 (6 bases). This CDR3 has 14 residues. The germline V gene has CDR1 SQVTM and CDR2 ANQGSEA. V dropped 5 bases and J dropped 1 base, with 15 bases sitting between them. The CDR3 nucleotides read TGCAGCGTTACCAGGGGTACAGTTTCCTACGAGCAGTACTTC. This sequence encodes CSVTRGTVSYEQYF.

The CDR3 sequence is CASSQDGGTGILVQFF. The CDR3 bases are TGCGCCAGCAGCCAAGATGGAGGGACAGGGATATTAGTGCAGTTCTTC. The J gene is TRBJ2-1, the V gene TRBV4-3; 9 nucleotides match TRBD1. Germline V gives CDR1 LGHNA, CDR2 YSLEER. This CDR3 contains 16 residues. V was clipped by 0 bases and J by 12 bases; unmatched bases: 12.

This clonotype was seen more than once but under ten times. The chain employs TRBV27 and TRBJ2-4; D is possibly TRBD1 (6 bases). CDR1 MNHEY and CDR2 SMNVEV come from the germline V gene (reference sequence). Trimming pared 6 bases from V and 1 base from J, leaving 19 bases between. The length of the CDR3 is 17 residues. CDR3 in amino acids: CASSPSAGDLAKNIQYF. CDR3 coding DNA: TGTGCCAGCAGCCCCTCGGCAGGGGATTTGGCCAAAAACATTCAGTACTTC.

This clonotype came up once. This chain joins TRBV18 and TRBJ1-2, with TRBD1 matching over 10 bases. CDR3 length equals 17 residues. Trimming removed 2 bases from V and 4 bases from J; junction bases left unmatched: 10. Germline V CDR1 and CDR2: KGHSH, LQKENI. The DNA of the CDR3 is TGTGCCAGCTCACCAGGCCAACCGGGACAGGGGATCTATGGCTACACCTTC. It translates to CASSPGQPGQGIYGYTF.

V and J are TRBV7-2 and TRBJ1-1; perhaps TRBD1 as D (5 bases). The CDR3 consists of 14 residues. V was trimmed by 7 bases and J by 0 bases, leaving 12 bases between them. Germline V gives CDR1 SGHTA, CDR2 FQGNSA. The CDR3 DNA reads TGTGCCAGCACCCAGGGTAGTATGAACACTGAAGCTTTCTTT. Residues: CASTQGSMNTEAFF.

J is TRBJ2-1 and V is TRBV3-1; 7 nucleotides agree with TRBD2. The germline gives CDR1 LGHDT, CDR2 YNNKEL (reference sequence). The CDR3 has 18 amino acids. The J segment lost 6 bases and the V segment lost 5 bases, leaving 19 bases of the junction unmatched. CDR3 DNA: TGTGCCAGCAGCTTAGAGCCCTTCACTACGGGGGGATTCAATGAGCAGTTCTTC. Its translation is CASSLEPFTTGGFNEQFF.

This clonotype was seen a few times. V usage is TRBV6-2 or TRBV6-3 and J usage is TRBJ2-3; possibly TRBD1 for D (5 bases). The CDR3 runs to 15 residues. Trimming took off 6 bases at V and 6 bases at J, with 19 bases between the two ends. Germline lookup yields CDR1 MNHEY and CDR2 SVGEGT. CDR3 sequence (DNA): TGTGCCAGCAGCCCAATCTCTGACAGTTTGGATACGCAGTATTTT. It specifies CASSPISDSLDTQYF.